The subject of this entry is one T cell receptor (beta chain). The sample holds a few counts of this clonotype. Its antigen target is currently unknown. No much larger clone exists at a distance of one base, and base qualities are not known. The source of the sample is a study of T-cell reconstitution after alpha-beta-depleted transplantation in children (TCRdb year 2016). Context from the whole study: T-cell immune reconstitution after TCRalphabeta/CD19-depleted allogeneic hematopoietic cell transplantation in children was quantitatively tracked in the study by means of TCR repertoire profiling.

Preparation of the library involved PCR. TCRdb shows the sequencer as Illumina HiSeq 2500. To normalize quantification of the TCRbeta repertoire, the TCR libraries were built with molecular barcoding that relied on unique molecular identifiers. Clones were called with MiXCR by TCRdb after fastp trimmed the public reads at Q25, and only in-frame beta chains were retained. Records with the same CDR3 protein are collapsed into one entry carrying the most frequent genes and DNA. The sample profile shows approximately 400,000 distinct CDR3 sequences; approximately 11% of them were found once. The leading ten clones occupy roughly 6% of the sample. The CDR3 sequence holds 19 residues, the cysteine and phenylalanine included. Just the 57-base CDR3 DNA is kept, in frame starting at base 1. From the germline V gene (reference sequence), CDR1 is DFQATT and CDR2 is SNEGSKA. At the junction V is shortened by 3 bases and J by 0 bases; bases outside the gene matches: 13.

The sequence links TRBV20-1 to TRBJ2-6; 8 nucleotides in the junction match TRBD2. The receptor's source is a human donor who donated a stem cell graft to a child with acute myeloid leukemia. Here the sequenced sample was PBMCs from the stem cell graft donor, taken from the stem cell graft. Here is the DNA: TGCAGTGCTAGGAGCCGGGCGGGGGGATCCTACTCTGGGGCCAACGTCCTGACTTTC. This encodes CSARSRAGGSYSGANVLTF.